This entry is about one T cell receptor (beta chain). After removal of 5 bases from V and 8 bases from J, the junction contained 8 bases not matched to a gene. Germline V gene lookup returns CDR1 SGHTA and CDR2 FQGTGA. The CDR3 has 14 residues. Clones were read by immunoSEQ multiplex PCR, and TCRdb kept only the in-frame ones, dropping some. Seen here are around 390,000 clones, roughly 89% observed once, and the top ten hold roughly 10%. The sample originates from a study of blood T cell repertoires in COVID-19. Overall study context: Samples representing acute and convalescent COVID-19 were sourced from the United States, Italy and Spain. T cells, B-cell-depleted T cells, or PBMCs supplied cDNA or gDNA.

The chain carries TRBV7-3 and TRBJ2-1, with 8 bases matching TRBD2. Sequencing was performed on PBMCs or T cells enriched from blood (not recorded which). The receptor was derived from a woman aged 45-65 years who had recovered from COVID-19. CDR3 sequence: CASSPKTGGDEQFF. The CDR3 DNA reads TGTGCCAGCAGCCCAAAGACCGGGGGGGATGAGCAGTTCTTC.